These 3 T cell receptor beta chains were sequenced from one sample in a study of blood T cell repertoires in COVID-19 (dated by TCRdb to the early 2020s). Library preparation employed the immunoSEQ multiplex PCR assay. TCRdb provides this immuneACCESS table in a form limited to in-frame rearrangements. Some clones are lacking; in checked studies, under half of them reflect an unresolved V gene, and why the rest are absent is not known. The sample data list 200,000 or so clones, and approximately 91% of these were observed just once. The ten most abundant clones make up about 6% of the sample. Sequencing used peripheral blood. The receptor source for this set is a man aged 55-75 years who had recovered from COVID-19.

The chain carries TRBV6-5 and TRBJ1-1, with 8 bases identical to TRBD1. CDR3 length equals 14 residues. Germline CDR1 MNHEY, CDR2 SVGAGI. V lost 7 bases to trimming and J lost 4 bases; unmatched junction nucleotides: 8. The CDR3 coding sequence is TGTGCCAGCATCGACGACAGGGGAGGCACTGAAGCTTTCTTT. It codes for CASIDDRGGTEAFF.

The chain employs TRBV6-5 and TRBJ1-2, with TRBD1 matching over 10 bases. This CDR3 comprises 14 residues. CDR1 and CDR2 from the germline V gene are MNHEY and SVGAGI. With V trimmed by 5 bases and J by 5 bases, 5 bases remained unmatched. The DNA of the CDR3 is TGTGCCAGCAGTCGACAGGGGGCCGTTTATGGCTACACCTTC. Protein product: CASSRQGAVYGYTF.

This chain joins TRBV5-1 and TRBJ2-2; TRBD2 matches 8 bases. The V segment lost 2 bases and the J segment 5 bases; nucleotides outside the gene matches: 2. The CDR3 runs 14 residues. CDR1 is SGHRS and CDR2 is YFSETQ in the germline V gene. The CDR3 region is CASSLAGETGELFF. The DNA for the CDR3 is TGCGCCAGCAGCTTAGCGGGAGAAACCGGGGAGCTGTTTTTT.